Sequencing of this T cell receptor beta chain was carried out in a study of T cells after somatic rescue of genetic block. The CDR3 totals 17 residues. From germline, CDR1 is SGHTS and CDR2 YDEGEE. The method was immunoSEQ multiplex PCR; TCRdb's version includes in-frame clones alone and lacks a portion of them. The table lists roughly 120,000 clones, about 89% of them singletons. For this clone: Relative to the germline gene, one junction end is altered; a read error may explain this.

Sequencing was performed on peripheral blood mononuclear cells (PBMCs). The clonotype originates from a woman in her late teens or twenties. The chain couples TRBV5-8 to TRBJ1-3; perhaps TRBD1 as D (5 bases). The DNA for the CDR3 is TGTGCCAGCACCTTGTACAGGACGGCTAGCTCTGGAAACACCATATATTTT. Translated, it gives CASTLYRTASSGNTIYF.